This TCR beta chain comes out of a study of molecular identifiers for immune sequencing clone quantification. This clonotype came up many times. Libraries of naive CD8 T cells were made from approximately 20,000 to 1,000,000 sorted cells. They used 10%, 30% or 50% RNA. V shed 1 base and J shed 3 bases, with 6 bases lying between them. The length of the CDR3 is 13 residues. CDR1 is SEHNR, CDR2 FQNEAQ, per germline (reference sequence). One entry per CDR3 protein, called by TCRdb with MiXCR from the PCR reads. Of around 100,000 distinct CDR3 sequences listed, approximately 40% are singletons. The chain employs TRBV7-9 and TRBJ1-1; D gene unclear. The sequenced material came from naive CD8+ T cells from blood, with Jurkat cell RNA spiked in. Subset: FACS-sorted CD8+CD4-CCR7+CD45RA+ naive T cells. This TCR was recovered from a human donor in good health. Some libraries in this study had Jurkat cell RNA spiked in. The CDR3 nucleotides read TGTGCCAGCAGCTTAGTGCCTGACACTGAAGCTTTCTTT. This encodes CASSLVPDTEAFF.